These 17 T cell receptor beta chains originate from one sample sequenced in a study of immune cell composition in non-small cell lung cancer. Normal lung was taken at the farthest possible site, at least 3 cm from tumour. Sequencing used immunoSEQ multiplex PCR; TCRdb keeps in-frame clones, though not all of them. The sample holds 1,500 to 2,000 clones; about three quarters are singletons and the top ten take 15% to 20%. The sample taken for sequencing was non-adjacent lung tissue. These receptors all come from a human donor with non-small cell lung cancer.

This chain joins TRBV5-1 and TRBJ1-6, with 8 bases that match TRBD1. Per the germline V gene, CDR1 is SGHRS and CDR2 is YFSETQ. There are 15 residues in the CDR3. The V and J ends lost 0 bases and 7 bases, in that order; junction bases with no gene match: 3. CDR3 nucleotides: TGCGCCAGCAGCTTGGGACAGGGGATAAATTCACCCCTCCACTTT. Translated: CASSLGQGINSPLHF.

V gene TRBV10-2 combines with J gene TRBJ1-5; maybe TRBD1 (6 bases). Deletions cut 6 bases from V and 7 bases from J, with 16 bases between. The CDR3 has 14 amino acids. CDR1 is WSHSY, CDR2 SAAADI, per germline. This CDR3 is CASRGAQGRQPQHF. DNA for the CDR3: TGCGCCAGCAGGGGGGCACAGGGACGGCAGCCCCAGCATTTT.

The chain carries TRBV11-1 and TRBJ2-4, with 7 bases that match TRBD1. The trim removed 5 bases at V and 3 bases at J, leaving 1 base unmatched. Germline V gene data show CDR1 as SGHAT and CDR2 as FQDESV (reference sequence). This CDR3 has 13 residues. The CDR3, as DNA: TGTGCCAGCAGCCGACAGGGCAAAAACATTCAGTACTTC. It codes for CASSRQGKNIQYF.

V and J are TRBV4-2 and TRBJ2-1; 7 bases line up with TRBD2. The germline CDR1 and CDR2 sequences are LGHNA and YNFKEQ. The CDR3 covers 13 residues. J was trimmed by 6 bases and V by 4 bases; bases with no gene match: 3. For the CDR3, the DNA is TGTGCCAGCAGCCCCCGGACTAGCAATGAGCAGTTCTTC. Its translation: CASSPRTSNEQFF.

This chain links TRBV5-4 with TRBJ2-1, with TRBD2 identical over 9 bases. Germline V lookup: CDR1 SGHNT, CDR2 YYREEE (reference sequence). This CDR3 contains 16 residues. Unmatched junction bases numbered 7, after V lost 0 bases and J lost 6 bases. The CDR3 protein is CASSLAGRGGANEQFF. CDR3 nucleotides: TGTGCCAGCAGCTTGGCGGGGCGGGGGGGCGCCAATGAGCAGTTCTTC. Variable domain in full (rest from reference TRBV5-4 and TRBJ2-1): ETGVTQSPTHLIKTRGQQVTLRCSSQSGHNTVSWYQQALGQGPQFIFQYYREEENGRGNFPPRFSGLQFPNYSSELNVNALELDDSALYLCASSLAGRGGANEQFFGPGTRLTVL.

The V call is TRBV25-1, the J call TRBJ1-1; D is uncertain. Trimming cost V 4 bases and J 1 base, with 4 bases left between them. The CDR3 length is 12 residues. CDR1 and CDR2 from the germline V gene are MGHDK and SYGVNS. The CDR3 sequence: CASSGPNTEAFF. The DNA for the CDR3 is TGTGCCAGCAGTGGGCCGAACACTGAAGCTTTCTTT.

The chain uses TRBV15 and TRBJ2-7; no firm D call. The CDR3 covers 14 residues. Trimming took off 4 bases at V and 5 bases at J, with 15 bases between the two ends. In germline, CDR1 is LNHNV, CDR2 YYDKDF (reference sequence). CDR3 DNA sequence: TGTGCCACCAGCAAACCGGAGAGTCCCCACGAGCAGTACTTC. It is translated as CATSKPESPHEQYF.

This clone was seen once. This chain uses TRBV7-9 with TRBJ1-4; D is ambiguous. CDR3 length equals 15 residues. Germline CDR1 and CDR2: SEHNR and FQNEAQ (reference sequence). Trimming shortened V by 3 bases and J by 3 bases, and 11 bases separated the two germline ends. The CDR3 region is CASSFTGISNEKLFF. CDR3 nucleotide sequence: TGTGCCAGCAGCTTCACCGGGATATCTAATGAAAAACTGTTTTTT.

This chain links TRBV5-8 with TRBJ2-1; D may be TRBD2 (6 bases). V was clipped by 6 bases and J by 7 bases, with 20 bases between them. The germline CDR1 and CDR2 sequences are SGHTS and YDEGEE. There are 15 residues in the CDR3. CDR3 residues: CASTTGGTTGNEQFF. Written as DNA, the CDR3 is TGTGCCAGCACTACCGGGGGTACGACGGGGAATGAGCAGTTCTTC. Supplemented by reference TRBV5-8 and TRBJ2-1, the full variable domain reads EAGVTQSPTHLIKTRGQQATLRCSPISGHTSVYWYQQALGLGLQFLLWYDEGEERNRGNFPPRFSGRQFPNYSSELNVNALELEDSALYLCASTTGGTTGNEQFFGPGTRLTVL.

This chain joins TRBV21-1 and TRBJ2-4; the D segment call TRBD2 is taken from the table without a DNA check. TRBV21-1 is a pseudogene segment. This CDR3 spans 19 amino acids. CDR3 amino acids: CASSSQGLAAIVAKNIQYF. DNA for the CDR3: TGTGCCAGCAGCTCTCAGGGACTAGCGGCAATTGTAGCCAAAAACATTCAGTACTTC.

The CDR3 loop reads CASRIQGAVEAFF. The DNA for the CDR3 is TGTGCCAGCAGGATACAGGGGGCGGTTGAAGCTTTCTTT. The rearrangement uses TRBV28 and TRBJ1-1; 9 positions match TRBD1. The CDR3 has 13 amino acids. V shed 6 bases and J 7 bases; nucleotides not matched to a gene: 6. The germline CDR1 and CDR2 sequences are MDHEN and SYDVKM.

This rearrangement joins TRBV5-1 to TRBJ2-1; 11 bases agree with TRBD2. The CDR3 contains 16 residues. Trimming removed 0 bases from V and 3 bases from J; junction bases left unmatched: 2. CDR1 SGHRS and CDR2 YFSETQ come from the germline V gene. CDR3 sequence: CASSLEGLAGYNEQFF. The CDR3 nucleotides read TGCGCCAGCAGCTTGGAAGGACTAGCGGGCTACAATGAGCAGTTCTTC.

The rearrangement joins TRBV7-2 to TRBJ2-2; TRBD1 agrees at 7 bases. CDR3 length equals 16 residues. Germline V gene sequence: CDR1 SGHTA, CDR2 FQGNSA. Losses at the gene ends were 6 bases for V and 0 bases for J; bases not matched to a gene: 7. CDR3: CASSQLTGSNTGELFF. As DNA, the CDR3 is TGTGCCAGCAGTCAGCTGACAGGGTCGAACACCGGGGAGCTGTTTTTT.

This rearrangement joins TRBV5-6 to TRBJ2-7; D is possibly TRBD2 (5 bases). Germline V CDR1 and CDR2: SGHDT, YYEEEE. The CDR3 loop spans 15 amino acids. V was shortened by 1 base and J by 6 bases, with 17 bases between the two germline ends. The CDR3 coding sequence is TGTGCCAGCAGCTTGTTTTCCGGGGTACGACTCGAGCAGTACTTC. Translation: CASSLFSGVRLEQYF.

The chain couples TRBV18 to TRBJ2-6, with a tentative D call TRBD2 (5 bases). The CDR3 has 18 amino acids. V lost 4 bases and J 0 bases, leaving 16 bases between the germline ends. CDR1 is KGHSH and CDR2 is LQKENI in the germline V gene. CDR3 residues: CASSLLRAGNSGANVLTF. CDR3 DNA sequence: TGTGCCAGCTCACTCCTGAGGGCAGGCAACTCTGGGGCCAACGTCCTGACTTTC.

The chain carries TRBV5-1 and TRBJ2-7; D unresolved. Germline V lookup: CDR1 SGHRS, CDR2 YFSETQ. V shed 0 bases and J shed 0 bases, with 10 bases lying between them. The CDR3 is made up of 15 amino acids. The CDR3 DNA follows: TGCGCCAGCAGCTTGGACGCAAAGCTCTCCTACGAGCAGTACTTC. Its translation: CASSLDAKLSYEQYF.

V and J are TRBV5-4 and TRBJ2-1; 8 bases fit TRBD2. Looked up from germline, CDR1 is SGHNT and CDR2 is YYREEE (reference sequence). This CDR3 is built from 16 residues. With V trimmed by 9 bases and J by 0 bases, 11 bases remained unmatched. The CDR3 DNA is TGTGCCACCTTCTCTGGCGGGGGGAGCTCCTACAATGAGCAGTTCTTC. The encoded protein is CATFSGGGSSYNEQFF.